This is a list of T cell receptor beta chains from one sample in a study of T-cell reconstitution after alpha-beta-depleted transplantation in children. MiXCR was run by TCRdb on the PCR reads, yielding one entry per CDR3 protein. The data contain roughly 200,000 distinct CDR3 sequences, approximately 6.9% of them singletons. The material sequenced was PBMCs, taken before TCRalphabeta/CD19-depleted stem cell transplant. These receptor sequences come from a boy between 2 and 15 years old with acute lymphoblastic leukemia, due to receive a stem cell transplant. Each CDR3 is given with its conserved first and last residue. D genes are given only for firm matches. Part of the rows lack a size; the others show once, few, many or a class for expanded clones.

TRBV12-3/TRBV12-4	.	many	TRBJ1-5	CASSLGFNQPQHF	TGTGCCAGCAGTTTAGGGTTTAATCAGCCCCAGCATTTT
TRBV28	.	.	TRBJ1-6	CASSWTVDSPLHF	TGTGCCAGCAGCTGGACAGTTGATTCACCCCTCCACTTT
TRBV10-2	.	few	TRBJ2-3	CASSDNLGGSTDTQYF	TGCGCCAGCAGTGATAATTTGGGCGGGAGCACAGATACGCAGTATTTT
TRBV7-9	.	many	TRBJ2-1	CASSNFPGENEQFF	TGTGCCAGCAGCAATTTCCCCGGGGAGAATGAGCAGTTCTTC
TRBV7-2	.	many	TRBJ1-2	CASSFDAANYGYTF	TGTGCCAGCAGCTTCGACGCAGCTAACTATGGCTACACCTTC
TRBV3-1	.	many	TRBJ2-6	CAAWGSGANVLTF	TGTGCCGCATGGGGCTCTGGGGCCAACGTCCTGACTTTC
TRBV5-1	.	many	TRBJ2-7	CASSDLSGGSYEQYF	TGCGCCAGCTCTGACCTTTCTGGGGGGTCCTACGAGCAGTACTTC
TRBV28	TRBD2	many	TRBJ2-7	CASSPGTTYEQYF	TGTGCCAGCAGTCCCGGGACTACCTACGAGCAGTACTTC
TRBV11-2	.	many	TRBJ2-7	CASSSSGLRREQYF	TGTGCCAGCAGCTCGAGCGGTCTGAGACGCGAGCAGTACTTC
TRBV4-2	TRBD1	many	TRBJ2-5	CASSQDIQGQETQYF	TGTGCCAGCAGCCAAGATATACAGGGGCAAGAGACCCAGTACTTC
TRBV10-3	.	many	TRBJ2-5	CAISGGEGQIQETQYF	TGTGCCATCAGTGGGGGGGAGGGACAGATCCAAGAGACCCAGTACTTC
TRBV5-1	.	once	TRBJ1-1	CASSLYYAGTEAFF	TGCGCCAGCAGCTTGTATTACGCGGGCACTGAAGCTTTCTTT
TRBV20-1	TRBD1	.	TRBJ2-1	CSARARGRGINEQFF	TGCAGTGCTAGAGCCAGGGGGCGGGGAATCAATGAGCAGTTCTTC
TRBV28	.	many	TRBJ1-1	CASSSSPGTENTEAFF	TGTGCCAGCAGTTCTTCACCCGGGACGGAGAACACTGAAGCTTTCTTT
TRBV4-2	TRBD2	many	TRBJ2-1	CASSLSGTSGYNEQFF	TGTGCCAGCAGCTTATCCGGGACTAGCGGTTACAATGAGCAGTTCTTC
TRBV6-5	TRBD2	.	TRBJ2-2	CASSGTSGGYTGELFF	TGTGCCAGCAGCGGTACTAGCGGGGGGTACACCGGGGAGCTGTTTTTT
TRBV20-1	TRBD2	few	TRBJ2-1	CSARHRKPGTSGRGQFF	TGCAGTGCTAGGCACAGGAAACCCGGGACTAGCGGGAGAGGGCAGTTCTTC
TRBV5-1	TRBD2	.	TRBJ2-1	CASSLRASGRWDEQFF	TGCGCCAGCAGCTTGCGGGCTAGCGGGAGATGGGATGAGCAGTTCTTC
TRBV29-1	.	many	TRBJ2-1	CSVEGGSPPGDEQFF	TGCAGCGTTGAAGGCGGGTCACCCCCCGGGGATGAGCAGTTCTTC
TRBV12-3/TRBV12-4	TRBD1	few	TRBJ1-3	CASSLALDRTSSGNTIYF	TGTGCCAGCAGTTTAGCCCTGGACAGGACGAGCTCTGGAAACACCATATATTTT
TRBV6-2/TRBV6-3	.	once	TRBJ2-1	CASGSFGEQFF	TGTGCCAGCGGTTCCTTTGGTGAGCAGTTCTTC
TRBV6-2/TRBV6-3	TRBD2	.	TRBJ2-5	CASREAGLLQETQYF	TGTGCCAGCAGAGAAGCGGGACTTCTACAAGAGACCCAGTACTTC
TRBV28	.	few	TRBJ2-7	CASSLQGRTQYF	TGTGCCAGCAGTTTGCAGGGAAGGACGCAGTACTTC
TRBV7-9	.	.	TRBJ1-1	CASSASASGVYTEAFF	TGTGCCAGCAGCGCGAGCGCCTCGGGTGTTTACACTGAAGCTTTCTTT
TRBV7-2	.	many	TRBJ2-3	CASSYSLGGTDTQYF	TGTGCCAGCAGCTATAGTCTAGGTGGCACAGATACGCAGTATTTT
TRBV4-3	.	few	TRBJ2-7	CASSQEAGIVHEQYF	TGCGCCAGCAGCCAAGAAGCAGGGATCGTTCACGAGCAGTACTTC
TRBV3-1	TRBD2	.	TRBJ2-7	CASGASGTYEQYF	TGTGCCAGCGGGGCTAGCGGCACCTACGAGCAGTACTTC
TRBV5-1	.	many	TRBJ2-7	CASSLEDIGAEQYF	TGCGCCAGCAGCTTGGAAGATATCGGGGCCGAGCAGTACTTC
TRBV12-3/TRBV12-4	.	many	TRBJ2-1	CASSLGTPNEQFF	TGTGCCAGCAGTTTGGGGACCCCCAATGAGCAGTTCTTC
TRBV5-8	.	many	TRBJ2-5	CASSYETQYF	TGTGCCAGCAGCTACGAGACCCAGTACTTC
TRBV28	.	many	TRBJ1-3	CASSSGLSTGNTIYF	TGTGCCAGCAGTTCAGGGTTATCCACTGGAAACACCATATATTTT
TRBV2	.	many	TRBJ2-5	CASGGTMRKETQYF	TGTGCCAGCGGGGGGACGATGCGGAAAGAGACCCAGTACTTC
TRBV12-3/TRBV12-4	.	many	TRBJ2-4	CASSLLREWRTKNIQYF	TGTGCCAGCAGTTTGCTGCGAGAGTGGAGAACCAAAAACATTCAGTACTTC
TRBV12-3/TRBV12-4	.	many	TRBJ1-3	CASSLLGRSSGNTIYF	TGTGCCAGCAGTTTACTCGGCCGCTCCTCTGGAAACACCATATATTTT
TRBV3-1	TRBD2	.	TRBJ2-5	CACSLGRGESWTQYF	TGTGCCTGCAGCCTCGGACGGGGGGAGAGTTGGACCCAGTACTTC
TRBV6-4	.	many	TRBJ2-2	CASKQGRNTGELFF	TGTGCCAGCAAACAGGGAAGGAATACCGGGGAGCTGTTTTTT
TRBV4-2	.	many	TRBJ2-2	CASSQDTLDSVANTGELFF	TGTGCCAGCAGCCAAGACACCCTAGACTCCGTCGCGAACACCGGGGAGCTGTTTTTT
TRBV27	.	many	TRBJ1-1	CASRAYGNTEAFF	TGTGCCAGCAGGGCCTACGGGAACACTGAAGCTTTCTTT
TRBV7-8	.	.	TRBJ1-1	CASSLAYRNTEAFF	TGTGCCAGCAGCTTAGCGTACAGGAACACTGAAGCTTTCTTT
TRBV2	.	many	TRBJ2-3	CASRWASVSTDTQYF	TGTGCCAGCAGGTGGGCTTCTGTGAGCACAGATACGCAGTATTTT
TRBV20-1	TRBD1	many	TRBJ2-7	CSATPGDRDGGEQYF	TGCAGTGCAACCCCTGGGGACAGGGACGGTGGCGAGCAGTACTTC
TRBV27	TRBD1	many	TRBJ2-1	CASSPGTGNNEQFF	TGTGCCAGCAGTCCCGGGACAGGGAACAATGAGCAGTTCTTC
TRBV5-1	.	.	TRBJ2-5	CASSLARAQETQYF	TGCGCCAGCAGCTTGGCCAGGGCACAAGAGACCCAGTACTTC
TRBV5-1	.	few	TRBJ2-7	CASRYGGRYEQYF	TGCGCCAGCAGGTATGGCGGGCGATACGAGCAGTACTTC
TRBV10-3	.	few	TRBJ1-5	CAISGDSNQPQHF	TGTGCCATCAGTGGGGATTCCAATCAGCCCCAGCATTTT
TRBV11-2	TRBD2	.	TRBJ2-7	CASSLGVAGVYEQYF	TGTGCCAGCAGCTTAGGGGTAGCGGGAGTCTACGAGCAGTACTTC
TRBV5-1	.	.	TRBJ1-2	CASSLDGGRGYTF	TGCGCCAGCAGCTTGGATGGGGGTCGCGGCTACACCTTC
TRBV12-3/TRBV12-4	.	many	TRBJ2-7	CASSFSGEQYF	TGTGCCAGCAGTTTCTCAGGGGAGCAGTACTTC
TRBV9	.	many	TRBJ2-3	CASSQGAATDTQYF	TGTGCCAGCAGCCAAGGGGCCGCCACAGATACGCAGTATTTT
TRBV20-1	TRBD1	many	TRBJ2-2	CSARVGTGGRNTGELFF	TGCAGTGCTAGAGTTGGGACAGGGGGACGGAACACCGGGGAGCTGTTTTTT
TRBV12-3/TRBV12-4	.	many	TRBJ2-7	CASTAGAGYEQYF	TGTGCCAGCACCGCGGGGGCGGGATACGAGCAGTACTTC